Following are 4 T cell receptor beta chains from one sample sequenced in a study of response to subunit inactivated influenza vaccine. TCRdb processed the RT-PCR reads anew with MiXCR; each CDR3 protein has one entry. Of more than 550,000 distinct CDR3 sequences listed, around 11% were seen once; the top ten hold approximately 10%. The same sample was also used in a study of T cells expressing NK-cell markers. From that second work: Beta-chain TCR cDNA was generated via 5'RACE template switching with UMIs.

Here the sequenced sample was PBMCs from blood, taken on the day of vaccination. The origin of the receptors is a man aged 45-65 years who received an inactivated influenza vaccine.

This clonotype was seen at least ten times. The J gene is TRBJ1-4, the V gene TRBV5-1; D uncertain. This CDR3 has 15 residues. CDR1 SGHRS and CDR2 YFSETQ come from the germline V gene. The V and J ends lost 0 bases and 7 bases respectively, with 13 bases between them. The DNA of the CDR3 is TGCGCCAGCAGCTTGGCCCCGAGCGAGGTTGAAAAACTGTTTTTT. Its protein product is CASSLAPSEVEKLFF.

There are many counts of this clonotype. The rearrangement uses TRBV9 and TRBJ2-7; 12 bases align to TRBD1. V was clipped by 0 bases and J by 4 bases; unmatched bases: 2. CDR3 size: 15 residues. Germline lookup yields CDR1 SGDLS and CDR2 YYNGEE. Here the CDR3 DNA reads TGTGCCAGCAGCGTAGGGGGACAGGGGGCGTACGAGCAGTACTTC. Its translation: CASSVGGQGAYEQYF.

Only a few counts were recorded for this clonotype. The chain combines TRBV20-1 with TRBJ2-2, with TRBD1 matching over 8 bases. CDR1 is DFQATT and CDR2 is SNEGSKA in the germline V gene (reference sequence). V lost 2 bases and J lost 4; bases outside the gene matches: 6. The CDR3 loop spans 15 amino acids. CDR3 nucleotides: TGCAGTGCTAGACAGGACAGGGCCCCCACCGGGGAGCTGTTTTTT. It codes for CSARQDRAPTGELFF.

J is TRBJ1-2 and V is TRBV7-2, with TRBD1 identical over 8 bases. Germline V CDR1 and CDR2: SGHTA, FQGNSA. V trimming: 2 bases; J trimming: 4 bases; junction bases outside the gene matches: 9. This CDR3 has 16 residues. CDR3 in DNA: TGTGCCAGCAGCTTAACAGGGGGGAAGTTGGCCTATGGCTACACCTTC. It specifies CASSLTGGKLAYGYTF.